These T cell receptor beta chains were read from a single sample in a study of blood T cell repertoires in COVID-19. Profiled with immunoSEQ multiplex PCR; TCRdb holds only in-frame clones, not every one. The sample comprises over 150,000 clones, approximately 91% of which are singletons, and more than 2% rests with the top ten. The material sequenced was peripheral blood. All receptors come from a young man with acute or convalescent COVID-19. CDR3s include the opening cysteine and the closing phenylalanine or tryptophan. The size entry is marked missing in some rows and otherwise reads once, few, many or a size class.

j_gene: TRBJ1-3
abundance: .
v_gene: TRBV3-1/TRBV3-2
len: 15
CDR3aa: CASSPPGQLENTIYF

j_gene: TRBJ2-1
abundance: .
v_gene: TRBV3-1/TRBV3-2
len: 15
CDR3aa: CASSPTSGVYNEQFF

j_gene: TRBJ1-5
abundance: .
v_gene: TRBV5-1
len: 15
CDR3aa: CASSFGQGSNQPQHF

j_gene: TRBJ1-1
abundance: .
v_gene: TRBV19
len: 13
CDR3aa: CASQPQGTAEAFF

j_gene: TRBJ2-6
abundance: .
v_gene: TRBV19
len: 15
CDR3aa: CASSRQSSGANVLTF

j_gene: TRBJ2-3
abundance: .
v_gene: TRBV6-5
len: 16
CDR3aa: CASSFFSGSPRDTQYF

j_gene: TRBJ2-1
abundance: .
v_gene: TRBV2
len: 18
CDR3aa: CASSDPRTSGSSYNEQFF

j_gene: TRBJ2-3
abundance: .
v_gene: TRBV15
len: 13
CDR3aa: CATSRDLDNTQYF

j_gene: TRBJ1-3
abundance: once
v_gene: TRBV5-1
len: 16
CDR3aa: CASSIQGADSGNTIYF

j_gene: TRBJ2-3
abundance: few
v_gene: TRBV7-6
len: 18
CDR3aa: CASSLLGISGAVADTQYF

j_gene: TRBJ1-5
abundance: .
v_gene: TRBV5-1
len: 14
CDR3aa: CASSLGGGNQPQHF

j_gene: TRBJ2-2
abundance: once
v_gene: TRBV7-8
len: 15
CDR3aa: CASSPGTTNTGELFF

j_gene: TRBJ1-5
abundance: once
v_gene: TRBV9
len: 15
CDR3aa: CASSVGGGGNQPQHF

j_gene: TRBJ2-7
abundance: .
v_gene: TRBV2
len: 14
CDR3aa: CATLLQSGAGEQYF

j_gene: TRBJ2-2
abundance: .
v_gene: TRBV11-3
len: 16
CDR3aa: CASSSRTSGSAGELFF

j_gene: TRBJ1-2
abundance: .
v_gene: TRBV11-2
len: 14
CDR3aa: CASSLDGEGYGYTF

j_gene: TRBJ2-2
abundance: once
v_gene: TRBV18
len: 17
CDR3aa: CASSPPVGRGQTGELFF

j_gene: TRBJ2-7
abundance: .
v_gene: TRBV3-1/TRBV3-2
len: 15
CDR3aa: CASSPPTSGSYEQYF

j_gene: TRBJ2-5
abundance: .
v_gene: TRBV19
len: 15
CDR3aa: CASSNTPTEFETQYF

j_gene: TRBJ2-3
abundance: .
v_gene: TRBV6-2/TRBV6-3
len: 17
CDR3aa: CASSYSGARRGTDTQYF

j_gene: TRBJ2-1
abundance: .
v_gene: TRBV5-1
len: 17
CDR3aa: CASSPGSSSAAYNEQFF

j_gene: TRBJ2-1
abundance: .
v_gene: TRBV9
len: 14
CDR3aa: CASSLSASNNEQFF

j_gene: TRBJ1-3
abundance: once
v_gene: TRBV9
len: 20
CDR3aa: CASSVDAGRGLGLSGNTIYF

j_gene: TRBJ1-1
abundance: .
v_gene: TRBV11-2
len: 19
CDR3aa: CASSLDGRDRVGIDTEAFF